This T cell receptor beta chain was captured in a study of CD8+CD57+ T cells in acquired aplastic anemia. The CDR3 length is 15 residues. Germline CDR1 SEHNR, CDR2 FQNEAQ (reference sequence). About this clonotype: Germline and junction disagree at one end, which may indicate a read error.

Investigators profiled TCR beta VDJ and CDR3 from genomic DNA template. From the reads, TCRdb called clonotypes with MiXCR, one entry per CDR3 protein. Of more than 40,000 distinct CDR3 sequences in the sample, roughly 69% were seen once. What was sequenced was sorted CD4+, CD8+, or CD8+CD57+ T cells (not recorded which) from PBMCs. This chain connects TRBV7-9 to TRBJ2-7, with D possibly being TRBD1 (6 bases). This sequence originates from a human donor in good health, serving as a control. In nucleotides, the CDR3 is TGTGCCAGCAGCTCCTCGACAGGCGGCTCCTACGGGCAGTACTTC. Its protein is CASSSSTGGSYGQYF. Full variable domain (missing parts from reference TRBV7-9 and TRBJ2-7): DTGVSQNPRHKITKRGQNVTFRCDPISEHNRLYWYRQTLGQGPEFLTYFQNEAQLEKSRLLSDRFSAERPKGSFSTLEIQRTEQGDSAMYLCASSSSTGGSYGQYFGPGTRLTVT.